Listed here is a single T cell receptor beta chain. These data originate in a study of blood T cell repertoires in COVID-19. In the study overall: Sites across the United States, Italy and Spain contributed samples from acute and convalescent COVID-19. The cDNA or gDNA used as material had been derived from T cells, B-cell-depleted T cells, or PBMCs.

In the source study's methods: Nucleated cell counts were estimated from reference gene primer amplification. The assay was immunoSEQ multiplex PCR, and TCRdb's table has in-frame clones only and misses some. D and trimming were read from the DNA, whereas the V and J calls and clone size are those reported in that table. The sample yields 40,000 to 50,000 clones, roughly nine tenths seen once. Input material: peripheral blood. The receptor was derived from a human donor in a cohort sampled during active COVID-19.

The CDR3 reads CASSQGTSRLEQYF. CDR3 coding DNA: TGCGCCAGCAGCCAAGGGACTAGCCGTCTTGAGCAGTACTTC. The rearrangement links TRBV4-1 to TRBJ2-7, with 8 nucleotides matching TRBD2. V lost 1 base to trimming and J lost 7 bases; unmatched junction nucleotides: 6. The CDR3 consists of 14 residues. Germline CDR1 reads MGHRA; CDR2 reads YSYEKL.